These 8 T cell receptor beta chains came from one sample sequenced in a study of blood T cell repertoires in COVID-19. Measured with immunoSEQ multiplex PCR; TCRdb has only the in-frame clones, and not every one. This sample has some 220,000 clones, with around 80% found just once. Sequencing input: peripheral blood. Source of these receptors: a woman between 65 and 79 years old with acute or convalescent COVID-19.

The genes are TRBV10-3 and TRBJ1-2; 7 bases agree with TRBD1. This CDR3 has 14 residues. Germline V gene lookup returns CDR1 ENHRY and CDR2 SYGVKD. V shed 0 bases, J shed 7 bases, and the junction held 5 bases outside the gene matches. CDR3 region: CAISESTGSGGYTF. The CDR3 nucleotides are TGTGCCATCAGTGAGTCGACAGGGAGTGGTGGCTACACCTTC.

The V gene is TRBV7-2, the J gene TRBJ2-4, with D perhaps matching TRBD2 (5 bases). The CDR3 has 15 amino acids. Trimming took 1 base from V and 3 from J, leaving 10 bases between them. Germline CDR1 SGHTA, CDR2 FQGNSA. Written as DNA, the CDR3 is TGTGCCAGCAGCTTAGGGACTTTGGGCAAAAACATTCAGTACTTC. Amino acids: CASSLGTLGKNIQYF.

The rearrangement links TRBV5-1 to TRBJ2-2, with 11 bases matching TRBD1. Germline V gene sequence: CDR1 SGHRS, CDR2 YFSETQ. This CDR3 has 17 residues. J gave up 8 bases and V 2 bases, and 11 bases lay outside the gene matches. CDR3 protein: CASSFMSGTGGTGELFF. CDR3 nucleotides: TGCGCCAGCAGCTTTATGAGCGGGACAGGGGGAACGGGGGAGCTGTTTTTT. Full variable domain (outside the CDR3, taken from reference TRBV5-1 and TRBJ2-2): KAGVTQTPRYLIKTRGQQVTLSCSPISGHRSVSWYQQTPGQGLQFLFEYFSETQRNKGNFPGRFSGRQFSNSRSEMNVSTLELGDSALYLCASSFMSGTGGTGELFFGEGSRLTVL.

The chain combines TRBV24-1 with TRBJ2-3, with D hard to call. Trimming removed 9 bases at V and 0 bases at J, with 12 bases between. The CDR3 spans 14 residues. Looked up from germline, CDR1 is KGHDR and CDR2 is SFDVKD. The CDR3 bases are TGTGCCACCGCAGGTGATTCTAGCACAGATACGCAGTATTTT. Translating it yields CATAGDSSTDTQYF.

The chain combines TRBV3-1 (or the pseudogene TRBV3-2) with TRBJ2-5; TRBD1 aligns across 7 bases. With 1 base clipped from V and 2 bases from J, the junction kept 10 bases outside the gene matches. Germline CDR1 and CDR2: LGHDT and YNNKEL (reference sequence). The CDR3 spans 17 residues. The CDR3 region is CASSQVGAGGRQETQYF. Here the CDR3 DNA reads TGTGCCAGCAGCCAAGTTGGGGCAGGGGGAAGACAAGAGACCCAGTACTTC.

The CDR3 sequence: CASSPRGRGTDTQYF. The CDR3 DNA is TGTGCCAGCAGCCCCCGCGGAAGAGGGACAGATACGCAGTATTTT. The chain links TRBV14 to TRBJ2-3; D is perhaps TRBD2 (5 bases). V was shortened by 4 bases and J by 3 bases, with 14 bases between the two germline ends. Germline V CDR1 and CDR2: SGHDN, FVKESK. CDR3 length: 15 amino acids.

The chain employs TRBV5-1 and TRBJ2-3; D ambiguous. Trimming cost V 2 bases and J 0 bases, with 7 bases left between them. This CDR3 contains 14 residues. Per the germline V gene, CDR1 is SGHRS and CDR2 is YFSETQ. This CDR3 is CASSFGQSTDTQYF. The CDR3 coding sequence is TGCGCCAGCAGCTTTGGGCAGAGCACAGATACGCAGTATTTT.

The chain recombines TRBV7-2 with TRBJ2-7, with 9 bases lining up with TRBD2. This CDR3 has 15 residues. Germline trimming cut 1 base from V and 5 bases from J; bases unmatched to any gene: 6. Germline V gives CDR1 SGHTA, CDR2 FQGNSA. CDR3 coding DNA: TGTGCCAGCAGCTTAGTAGCGGGGGCCCCTCACGAGCAGTACTTC. The encoded protein is CASSLVAGAPHEQYF.